These T cell receptor beta chains were read from a single sample in a study of tumor-infiltrating lymphocytes in primary liver carcinoma. Each CDR3 protein gets one entry after TCRdb re-called the multiplex PCR reads with MiXCR. The sample consists of 310,000 or so distinct CDR3 sequences, around three fifths of them appearing once. The sample taken for sequencing was peripheral blood. The receptors stem from a woman aged 25-40 years with primary liver carcinoma and hepatitis B virus infection. Each CDR3 is given with its conserved first and last residue. D genes are given only for firm matches. Only some rows state a clone size, as once, few, many or a class for expanded clones.

size: few
V: TRBV7-9
J: TRBJ2-7
D: TRBD2
DNA: TGTGCCAGCAGCTTATATAGTCTCGCTAGCGGGAGTTACGAGCAGTACTTC
CDR3: CASSLYSLASGSYEQYF

size: -
V: TRBV6-2/TRBV6-3
J: TRBJ2-7
D: TRBD2
DNA: TGTGCCAGCAGTTCCTCTAGCGGGCCTACCGGAAGCTCCTACGAGCAGTACTTC
CDR3: CASSSSSGPTGSSYEQYF

size: few
V: TRBV30
J: TRBJ2-7
D: -
DNA: TGTGCCTGGAGTGTACAAGGAAGAAACGAGCAGTACTTC
CDR3: CAWSVQGRNEQYF

size: few
V: TRBV11-2
J: TRBJ2-1
D: -
DNA: TGTGCCAGCAGCTTAGGGTTCAACAATGAGCAGTTCTTC
CDR3: CASSLGFNNEQFF

size: -
V: TRBV7-8
J: TRBJ2-1
D: -
DNA: TGTGCCAGCAGCTTAGCGATCCTAGGTGAGCAGCTCTTC
CDR3: CASSLAILGEQLF

size: -
V: TRBV6-5
J: TRBJ2-1
D: TRBD2
DNA: TGTGCCATCAACAGCGGGAGCTCCTATAATGAGCAGTTCTTC
CDR3: CAINSGSSYNEQFF

size: -
V: TRBV5-1
J: TRBJ2-3
D: -
DNA: TGCGCCAGCAGCTCGTCCGGTACTAGCACAGATACGCAGTATTTT
CDR3: CASSSSGTSTDTQYF

size: many
V: TRBV6-2/TRBV6-3
J: TRBJ1-2
D: -
DNA: TGTGCCAGCAGTTACTCGGGAGCAGACAACTATGGCTACACCTTC
CDR3: CASSYSGADNYGYTF

size: many
V: TRBV4-2
J: TRBJ2-5
D: -
DNA: TGTGCCAGCAGCCAAGAGGGCCAGCGGGAAGAGACCCAGTACTTC
CDR3: CASSQEGQREETQYF

size: -
V: TRBV4-2
J: TRBJ2-3
D: TRBD2
DNA: TGTGCCAGCAGCCAGCTAGCGGCAAATACGCAGTATTTT
CDR3: CASSQLAANTQYF